This T cell receptor (beta chain) emerged from a study of regulatory and conventional T cells in RAG deficiency. General study points: Sorted Omenn CD25-high CD127-low cells may not be bona fide Tregs. Omenn syndrome and CID/AS patients had approximately 100-fold fewer unique Treg TCR beta sequences, versus roughly 10-fold elsewhere.

V was pared by 0 bases and J by 3 bases, with 9 bases between. This CDR3 spans 14 amino acids. CDR1 and CDR2 from the germline V gene are ENHRY and SYGVKD. Of note for this clone: Its antigen is still unknown.

TCRdb's table, derived via immunoSEQ multiplex PCR, lists solely in-frame clones and lacks some. This sample yields about 7,100 clones, of which around 91% are seen a single time; approximately 1.5% belongs to the top ten. Genomic DNA came from blood regulatory T cells gated CD4+ CD25-high CD127-low. The data also belong to a second study, concerning regulatory T cells. In that study: The PCR used 52 TRBV and 13 TRBJ primers.

The sequence came from a human donor in good health. The sequencing input was CD127- CD25+ CD4+ Tregs sorted from blood. The chain couples TRBV10-3 to TRBJ2-7; tentatively, D is TRBD2 (5 bases). The CDR3 bases are TGTGCCATCAGTGAGTCGAATCGGGACTACGAGCAGTACTTC. Translating it yields CAISESNRDYEQYF.